The source of this T cell receptor (beta chain) is a study of blood T cell repertoires in COVID-19. As for the study in general: The United States, Italy and Spain were the sources of the acute and convalescent COVID-19 samples. T cells, B-cell-depleted T cells, or PBMCs supplied cDNA or gDNA.

In the authors' methods: Counts of nucleated cells, estimated from reference gene primer amplification, were obtained. The repertoire was sequenced with immunoSEQ multiplex PCR; TCRdb's copy has only in-frame clones and lacks some. V and J calls and clone size come straight from that table; D and trimming were deduced from the DNA. The data contain about 120,000 clones, over 70% of them seen just once; the ten biggest clones take up roughly 29%. The junction had 6 bases not matched to a gene; V was cut back by 4 bases and J by 4 bases. CDR1 is KGHDR and CDR2 is SFDVKD in the germline V gene. This CDR3 is built from 16 residues.

The source of this sequence is a woman in her sixties or seventies with acute or convalescent COVID-19. The chain couples TRBV24-1 to TRBJ1-4, with 9 bases matching TRBD1. Sequencing used peripheral blood. In DNA form, the CDR3 reads TGTGCCACCAGTGAGGGAGGGACAGGGAGTAATGAAAAACTGTTTTTT. Residues: CATSEGGTGSNEKLFF.